This T cell receptor beta chain was sequenced for a study of neurological immune-mediated disorders. Study overall: Disease course was recorded as relapsing-remitting for about 30 and secondary progressive for about 8.5% of the roughly 35 multiple sclerosis patients.

By share, this clonotype counts as medium-sized. Its antigen is unidentified. Synthesis of cDNA was performed by 5'RACE using 10-nucleotide random UMIs. MiXCR was run by TCRdb on the 5' RACE reads, yielding one entry per CDR3 protein. The sample has 45,000 to 55,000 distinct CDR3 sequences, about 3.8% seen once; the top ten hold about 6.7%. Trimming removed 3 bases at V and 0 bases at J, with 18 bases between. Germline V gene lookup returns CDR1 SGHVS and CDR2 FQNEAQ. The CDR3 totals 18 residues. Study observations and caveats: There was no association between the multiple sclerosis repertoire cluster and any clinical or MRI feature.

The clonotype comes from a man between 60 and 75 years old with multiple sclerosis. The chain couples TRBV7-8 to TRBJ2-1; D is undetermined. What was sequenced was PBMCs. The CDR3 DNA follows: TGTGCCAGCAGCTTTTTTCACGGCGGAGTAAGCTCCTACAATGAGCAGTTCTTC. Protein sequence: CASSFFHGGVSSYNEQFF.